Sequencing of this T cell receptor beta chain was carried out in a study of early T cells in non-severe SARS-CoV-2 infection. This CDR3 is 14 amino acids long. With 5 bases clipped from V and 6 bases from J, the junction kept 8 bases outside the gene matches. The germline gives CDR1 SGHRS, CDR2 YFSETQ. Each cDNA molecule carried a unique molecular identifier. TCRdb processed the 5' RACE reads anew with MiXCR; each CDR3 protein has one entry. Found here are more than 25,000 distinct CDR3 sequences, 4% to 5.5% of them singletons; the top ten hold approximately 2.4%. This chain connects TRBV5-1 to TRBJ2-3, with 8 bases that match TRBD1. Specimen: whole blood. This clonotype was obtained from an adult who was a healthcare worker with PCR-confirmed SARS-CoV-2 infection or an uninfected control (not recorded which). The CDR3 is CASSPLQGGDTQYF. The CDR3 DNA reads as TGCGCCAGCAGTCCCTTACAGGGGGGTGATACGCAGTATTTT. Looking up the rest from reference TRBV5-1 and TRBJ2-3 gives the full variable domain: KAGVTQTPRYLIKTRGQQVTLSCSPISGHRSVSWYQQTPGQGLQFLFEYFSETQRNKGNFPGRFSGRQFSNSRSEMNVSTLELGDSALYLCASSPLQGGDTQYFGPGTRLTVL.